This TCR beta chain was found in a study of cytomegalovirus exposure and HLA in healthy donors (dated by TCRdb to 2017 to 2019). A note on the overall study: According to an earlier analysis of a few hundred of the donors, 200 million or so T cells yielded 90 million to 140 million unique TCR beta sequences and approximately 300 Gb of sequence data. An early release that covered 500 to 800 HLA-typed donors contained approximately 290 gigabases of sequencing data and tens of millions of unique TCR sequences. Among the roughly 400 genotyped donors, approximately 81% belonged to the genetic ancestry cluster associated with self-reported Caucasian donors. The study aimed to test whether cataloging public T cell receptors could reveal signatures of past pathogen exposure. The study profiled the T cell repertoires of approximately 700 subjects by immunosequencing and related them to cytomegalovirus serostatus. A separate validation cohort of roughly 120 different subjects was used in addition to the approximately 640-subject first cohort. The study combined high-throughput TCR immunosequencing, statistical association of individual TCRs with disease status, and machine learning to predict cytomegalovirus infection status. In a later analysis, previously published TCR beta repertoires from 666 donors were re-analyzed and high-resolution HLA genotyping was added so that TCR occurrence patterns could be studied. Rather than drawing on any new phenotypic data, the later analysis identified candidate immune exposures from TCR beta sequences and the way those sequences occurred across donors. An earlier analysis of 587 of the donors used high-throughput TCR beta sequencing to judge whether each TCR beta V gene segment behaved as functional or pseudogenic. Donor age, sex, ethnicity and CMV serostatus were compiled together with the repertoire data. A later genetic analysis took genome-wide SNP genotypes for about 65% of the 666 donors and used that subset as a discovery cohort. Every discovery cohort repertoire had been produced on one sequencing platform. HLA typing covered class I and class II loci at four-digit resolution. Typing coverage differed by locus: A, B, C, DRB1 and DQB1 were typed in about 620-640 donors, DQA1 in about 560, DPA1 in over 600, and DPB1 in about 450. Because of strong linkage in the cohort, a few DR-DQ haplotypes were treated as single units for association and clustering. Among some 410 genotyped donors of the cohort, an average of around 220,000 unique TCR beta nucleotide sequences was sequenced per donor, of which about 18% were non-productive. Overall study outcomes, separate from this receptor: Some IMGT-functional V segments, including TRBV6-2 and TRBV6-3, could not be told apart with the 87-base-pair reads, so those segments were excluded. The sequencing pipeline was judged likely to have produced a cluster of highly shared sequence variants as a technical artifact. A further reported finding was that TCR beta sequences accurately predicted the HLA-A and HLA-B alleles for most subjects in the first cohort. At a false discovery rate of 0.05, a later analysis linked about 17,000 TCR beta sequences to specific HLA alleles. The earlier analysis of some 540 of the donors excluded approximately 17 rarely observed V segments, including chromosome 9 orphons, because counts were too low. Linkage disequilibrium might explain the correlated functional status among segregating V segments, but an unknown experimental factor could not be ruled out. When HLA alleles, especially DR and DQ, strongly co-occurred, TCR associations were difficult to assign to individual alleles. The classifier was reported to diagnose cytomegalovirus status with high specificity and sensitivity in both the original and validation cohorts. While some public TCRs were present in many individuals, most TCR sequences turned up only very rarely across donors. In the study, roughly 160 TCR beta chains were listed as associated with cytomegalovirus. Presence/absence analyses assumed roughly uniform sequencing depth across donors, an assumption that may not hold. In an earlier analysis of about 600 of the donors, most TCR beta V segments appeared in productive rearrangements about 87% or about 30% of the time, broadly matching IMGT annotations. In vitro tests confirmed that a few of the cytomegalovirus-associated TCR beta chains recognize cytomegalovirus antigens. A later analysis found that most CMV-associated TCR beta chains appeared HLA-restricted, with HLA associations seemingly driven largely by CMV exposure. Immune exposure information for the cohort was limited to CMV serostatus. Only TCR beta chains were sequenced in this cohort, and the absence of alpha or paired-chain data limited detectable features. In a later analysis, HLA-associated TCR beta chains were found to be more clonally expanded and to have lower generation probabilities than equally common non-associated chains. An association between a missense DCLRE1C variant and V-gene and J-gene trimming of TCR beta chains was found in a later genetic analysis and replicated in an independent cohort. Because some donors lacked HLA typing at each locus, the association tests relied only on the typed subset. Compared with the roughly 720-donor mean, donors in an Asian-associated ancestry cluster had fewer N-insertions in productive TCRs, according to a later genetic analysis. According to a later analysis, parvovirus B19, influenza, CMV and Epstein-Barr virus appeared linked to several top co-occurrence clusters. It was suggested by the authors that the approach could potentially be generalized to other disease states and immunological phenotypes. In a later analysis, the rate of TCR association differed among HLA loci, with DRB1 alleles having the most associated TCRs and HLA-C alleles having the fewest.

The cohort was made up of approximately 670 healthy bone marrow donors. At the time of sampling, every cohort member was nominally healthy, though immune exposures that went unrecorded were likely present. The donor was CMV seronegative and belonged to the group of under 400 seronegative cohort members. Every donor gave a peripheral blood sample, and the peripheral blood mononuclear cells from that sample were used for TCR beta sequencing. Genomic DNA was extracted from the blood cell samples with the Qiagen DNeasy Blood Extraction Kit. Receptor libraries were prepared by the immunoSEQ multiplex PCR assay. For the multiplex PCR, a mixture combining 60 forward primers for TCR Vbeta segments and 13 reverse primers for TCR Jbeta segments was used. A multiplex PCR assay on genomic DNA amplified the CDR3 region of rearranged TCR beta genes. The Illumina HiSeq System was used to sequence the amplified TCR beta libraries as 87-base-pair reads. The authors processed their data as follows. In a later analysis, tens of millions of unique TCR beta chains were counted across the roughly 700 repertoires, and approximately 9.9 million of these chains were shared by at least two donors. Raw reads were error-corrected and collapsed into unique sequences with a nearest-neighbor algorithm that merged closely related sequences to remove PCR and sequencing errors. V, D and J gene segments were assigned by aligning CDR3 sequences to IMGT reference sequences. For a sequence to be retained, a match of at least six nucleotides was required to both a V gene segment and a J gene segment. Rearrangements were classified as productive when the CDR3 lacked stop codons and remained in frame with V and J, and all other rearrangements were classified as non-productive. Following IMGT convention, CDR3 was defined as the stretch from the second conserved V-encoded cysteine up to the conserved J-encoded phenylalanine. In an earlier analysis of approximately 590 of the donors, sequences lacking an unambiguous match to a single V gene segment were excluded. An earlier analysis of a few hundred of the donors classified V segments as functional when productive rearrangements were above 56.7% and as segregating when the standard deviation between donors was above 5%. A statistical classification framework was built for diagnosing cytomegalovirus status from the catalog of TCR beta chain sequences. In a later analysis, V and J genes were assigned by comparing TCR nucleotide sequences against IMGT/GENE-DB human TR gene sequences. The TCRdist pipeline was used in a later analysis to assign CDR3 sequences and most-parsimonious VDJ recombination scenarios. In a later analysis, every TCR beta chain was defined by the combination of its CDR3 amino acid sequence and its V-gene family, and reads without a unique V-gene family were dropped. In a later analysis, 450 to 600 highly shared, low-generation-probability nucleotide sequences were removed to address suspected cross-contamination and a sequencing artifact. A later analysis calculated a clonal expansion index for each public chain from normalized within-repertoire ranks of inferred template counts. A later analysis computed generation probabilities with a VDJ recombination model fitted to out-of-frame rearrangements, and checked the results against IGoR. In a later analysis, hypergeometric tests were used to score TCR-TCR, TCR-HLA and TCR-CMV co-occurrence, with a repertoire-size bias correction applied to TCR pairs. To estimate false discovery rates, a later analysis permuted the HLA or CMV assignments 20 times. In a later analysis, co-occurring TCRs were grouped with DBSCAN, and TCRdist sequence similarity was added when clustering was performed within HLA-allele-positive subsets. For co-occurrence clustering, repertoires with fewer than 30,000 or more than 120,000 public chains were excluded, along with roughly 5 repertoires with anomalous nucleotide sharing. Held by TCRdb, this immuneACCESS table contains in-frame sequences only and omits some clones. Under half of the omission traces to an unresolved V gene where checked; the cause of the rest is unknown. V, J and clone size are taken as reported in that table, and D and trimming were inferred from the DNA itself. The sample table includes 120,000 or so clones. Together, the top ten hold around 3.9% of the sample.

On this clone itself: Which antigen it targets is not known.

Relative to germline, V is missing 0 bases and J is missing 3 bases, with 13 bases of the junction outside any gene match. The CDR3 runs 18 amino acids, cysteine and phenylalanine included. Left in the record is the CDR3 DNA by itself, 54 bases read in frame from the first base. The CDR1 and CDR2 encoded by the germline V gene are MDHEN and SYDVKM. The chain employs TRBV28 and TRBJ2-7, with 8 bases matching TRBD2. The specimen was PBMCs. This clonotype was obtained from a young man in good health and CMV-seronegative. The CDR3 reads CASSLWSGGLVGDYEQYF. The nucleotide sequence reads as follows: TGTGCCAGCAGTTTATGGTCCGGGGGACTAGTAGGGGACTACGAGCAGTACTTC.